This T cell receptor (beta chain) came from a study of blood T cell repertoires in COVID-19. On the study more broadly: Acute and convalescent COVID-19 samples came from the United States, Italy and Spain. In each case, the material was cDNA or gDNA derived from T cells, B-cell-depleted T cells, or PBMCs.

With V trimmed by 2 bases and J by 3 bases, 5 bases remained unmatched. CDR1 is SGHNT and CDR2 is YENEEA in the germline V gene. CDR3 size: 15 residues. Original analysis: Estimates of nucleated cell counts were drawn from the amplification of reference gene primers. This table comes from immunoSEQ multiplex PCR, and its TCRdb copy is limited to in-frame clones, with some not included. That table furnishes V, J and clone size, whereas the DNA furnished D and trimming. The profile shows about 120,000 clones, approximately 85% of them singletons. The chain combines TRBV11-3 with TRBJ2-7; 9 bases are a match to TRBD1. This TCR derives from a woman in her sixties or seventies with acute or convalescent COVID-19. The sequenced material came from peripheral blood. Here the CDR3 DNA reads TGTGCCAGCAGCTTAAGTGGGGGACAGGGCTACGAGCAGTACTTC. Translating it yields CASSLSGGQGYEQYF.